Listed below are T cell receptor beta chains from one sample, sequenced in a study of CD8 T cells in ankylosing spondylitis. One entry per CDR3 protein results from TCRdb running MiXCR on the 5' RACE reads. Of more than 600,000 distinct CDR3 sequences detected, under 20% appear once; the ten largest clones hold 15% to 20%. Input material: blood, either unsorted or a sorted T cell fraction (not recorded which). Receptors originate from a male donor with ankylosing spondylitis. Both conserved end residues are part of each CDR3. The D gene is left open where the match is weak. Clone size is not always given. Where it is, it says once, few, many or a class for expanded clones.

d_call j_call clone_size v_call cdr3_nt cdr3_aa
TRBD2 TRBJ2-3 - TRBV12-5 TGTGCTAGTGGTTTGGCACCTAAAGCTGGACTAGCGGGGAACACAGATACGCAGTATTTT CASGLAPKAGLAGNTDTQYF
- TRBJ2-3 few TRBV6-2/TRBV6-3 TGTGCCAGCAGTCCACCCTACACAGATACGCAGTATTTT CASSPPYTDTQYF
TRBD1 TRBJ2-7 - TRBV12-3/TRBV12-4 TGTGCCAGCAGTTTGGTTCCCAACAGGGGGTGGTACGAGCAGTACTTC CASSLVPNRGWYEQYF
- TRBJ2-3 few TRBV7-6 TGTGCCAGCAGCTTATTAGTGACAGCAGATACGCAGTATTTT CASSLLVTADTQYF
- TRBJ2-6 few TRBV7-9 TGTGCCAGCAGCGGGAGGACAGAAGCCCCTGGGGCCAACGTCCTGACTTTC CASSGRTEAPGANVLTF
- TRBJ2-7 - TRBV20-1 TGCAGTGCTAGTCTCAGTCCCCTATCCGAGCAGTACTTC CSASLSPLSEQYF
- TRBJ1-4 few TRBV20-1 TGCAGTGCTAGCCCGGACAGACTTAATGAAAAACTGTTTTTT CSASPDRLNEKLFF
- TRBJ1-1 - TRBV2 TGTGCCAGCAGAGCGACAGGTAGCGCTGAAGCTTTCTTT CASRATGSAEAFF
- TRBJ2-3 few TRBV5-1 TGCGCCAGCATGCAAGGACAGAGCACAGATACGCAGTATTTT CASMQGQSTDTQYF
TRBD1 TRBJ2-5 few TRBV5-1 TGCGCCAGCAGCTCATCAGGGGGCGACGAGACCCAGTACTTC CASSSSGGDETQYF
- TRBJ2-7 - TRBV28 TGTGCCAGCCATCGTCCAGGGTACGAGCAGTACTTC CASHRPGYEQYF
TRBD2 TRBJ2-1 - TRBV10-1 TGCGCCAGCAGTGAGCAGCGGGGGGAAAGCTCCTACAATGAGCAGTTCTTC CASSEQRGESSYNEQFF
TRBD1 TRBJ2-7 - TRBV5-1 TGCGCCAGCAGCTGGGGGACAGGGGGAACCTACGAGCAGTACTTC CASSWGTGGTYEQYF
TRBD1 TRBJ2-2 - TRBV9 TGTGCCAGCTCAGGGGGTCGCACCGGGGAGCTGTTTTTT CASSGGRTGELFF
TRBD2 TRBJ2-7 - TRBV15 TGTGCCACCAGCAGAGAACGGGCGGGGGGGAGGACCTACGAGCAGTACTTC CATSRERAGGRTYEQYF
TRBD2 TRBJ2-3 - TRBV12-3/TRBV12-4 TGTGCCAGCAGTAGACTAGCGGGGTTCACAGATACGCAGTATTTT CASSRLAGFTDTQYF
- TRBJ2-6 - TRBV20-1 TGCAGTGCTAGAGATCCCAGCTCTGGGGCCAACGTCCTGACTTTC CSARDPSSGANVLTF
TRBD1 TRBJ2-1 - TRBV30 TGTGCCTGGAGGAACGCGGGACAGGGACCCTACAATGAGCAGTTCTTC CAWRNAGQGPYNEQFF
TRBD1 TRBJ1-2 - TRBV18 TGTGCCAGCTCACCAAACACCGGGACAGAAGGTGGCTACACCTTC CASSPNTGTEGGYTF
TRBD1 TRBJ1-3 few TRBV7-2 TGTGCCAGCAGCTTAGTCCGACAGGGCAATTCTGGAAACACCATATATTTT CASSLVRQGNSGNTIYF
- TRBJ2-2 - TRBV12-3/TRBV12-4 TGTGCCAGCAGTTTAGTACTTGCACCCGGGGAGCTGTTTTTT CASSLVLAPGELFF
- TRBJ2-3 - TRBV4-2 TGTGCCAGCAGCCAGGACACCACAGATACGCAGTATTTT CASSQDTTDTQYF
- TRBJ2-5 - TRBV12-3/TRBV12-4 TGTGCCAGCAGTTGGGGGGCGTGGGGGACCCAGTACTTC CASSWGAWGTQYF
- TRBJ1-1 - TRBV12-3/TRBV12-4 TGTGCCAGCAGCCCCGGGGGAGGCGTACTCACTGAAGCTTTCTTT CASSPGGGVLTEAFF
- TRBJ2-3 - TRBV12-3/TRBV12-4 TGTGCCAGCAAGGGGGGCGGGGGCCCAGATACGCAGTATTTT CASKGGGGPDTQYF
- TRBJ1-5 many TRBV12-3/TRBV12-4 TGTGCCAGCAGTTTAGAGAATCAGCCCCAGCATTTT CASSLENQPQHF
TRBD1 TRBJ1-2 few TRBV28 TGTGCCAGCAGCCGCGACAGGGGAGTAGGCTACACCTTC CASSRDRGVGYTF
TRBD1 TRBJ1-2 - TRBV5-6 TGTGCCAGCAGCTTGGAGAGACTCGGACAGGTCTATGGCTACACCTTC CASSLERLGQVYGYTF
TRBD2 TRBJ2-5 many TRBV12-3/TRBV12-4 TGTGCCAGCAGTTCTGGACTAGCAACGGAGACCCAGTACTTC CASSSGLATETQYF